The clone carrying this T cell receptor beta chain was found a few times. Its target is unknown. The data belong to a study of T cells in Graves' hyperthyroidism and ophthalmopathy. Turning to the study itself: Peripheral blood sampling occurred at initial diagnosis, before any treatment.

Study conclusions and caveats: A model built on 13 V-J features separated ophthalmopathy from stable hyperthyroidism.

Amplified TCR beta CDR3 regions came from RNA transcripts. A first-round RT-PCR of the TCR CDR3 used the HTBI primer set. MiXCR, applied by TCRdb to the multiplex PCR reads, yields one record per CDR3 protein. The table has approximately 610,000 distinct CDR3 sequences, about 15% seen once. The germline gives CDR1 LGHDT, CDR2 YNNKEL (reference sequence). CDR3 length: 16 residues. Losses at the gene ends were 4 bases for V and 6 bases for J; bases not matched to a gene: 10. Investigators excluded patients with uncontrolled infection, other autoimmune disease, pregnancy or lactation. The authors took PBMCs from roughly 9.5 ml fresh peripheral blood.

This TCR was sampled from a woman aged 40 to 50 with Graves' ophthalmopathy. The source material was blood. The chain uses TRBV3-1 and TRBJ2-2, with 8 bases aligning to TRBD1. CDR3 sequence reads: CASSPDRVGDPGELFF. The DNA of the CDR3 is TGTGCCAGCAGCCCGGACAGGGTAGGAGATCCCGGGGAGCTGTTTTTT.